The entry below describes one T cell receptor beta chain. This entry comes from a study of shared clonotypes between healthy human individuals. CDR1 and CDR2 from the germline V gene are MNHEY and SVGAGI. This CDR3 is built from 13 residues. Deletions cut 6 bases from V and 4 bases from J, with 13 bases between. Terminally differentiated effector memory CD45RA+ cells were left out of the naive CD8 fraction, which was CD45RO-negative and positively selected for CCR7. Sequencing used immunoSEQ multiplex PCR; TCRdb keeps in-frame clones, though not all of them. The table lists under 2,000,000 clones, about 95% of them singletons.

The TCR sequence derives from a man younger than 30 in good health. The specimen sequenced was naive CD8+ T cells sorted from blood. The genes are TRBV6-5 and TRBJ2-7; D tentatively reads TRBD1 or TRBD2 (5 bases each). CDR3 sequence (DNA): TGTGCCAGCAGCCCTGCCGAGGGGTACGAGCAGTACTTC. This codes for CASSPAEGYEQYF.